This T cell receptor beta chain was profiled in a study of blood T cell repertoires in COVID-19. Study-level background: Some COVID-19 samples were acute and others convalescent; all came from the United States, Italy and Spain.

Only a few counts were recorded for this clone. V lost 4 bases to trimming and J lost 0 bases; unmatched junction nucleotides: 5. The CDR3 totals 16 residues. Germline loops: CDR1 MDHEN, CDR2 SYDVKM. The repertoire was sequenced with immunoSEQ multiplex PCR; TCRdb's copy has only in-frame clones and lacks some. Of tens of thousands of clones listed, 70% to 90% are singletons. The J gene is TRBJ2-2, the V gene TRBV28, with 7 bases lining up with TRBD1. This receptor was obtained from a human donor with acute or convalescent COVID-19. The donor label of this sample is uncertain. The sequenced material came from peripheral blood. This CDR3 reads CASSSTGQSNTGELFF. CDR3 in DNA: TGTGCCAGCAGTTCAACGGGACAGTCGAACACCGGGGAGCTGTTTTTT.